These 16 T cell receptor beta chains originate from one sample sequenced in a study of T cell responses to AZD1222 COVID-19 vaccine. Method: immunoSEQ multiplex PCR; TCRdb's copy keeps in-frame clones and lacks some. Of some 150,000 clones in the sample, roughly 92% were seen once. The sequencing here drew on peripheral blood, taken on day 0 of AZD1222 vaccination. The receptors come from an adult in good health.

The chain links TRBV7-8 to TRBJ1-5, with 8 bases fitting TRBD1. The CDR3 spans 13 residues. In germline, CDR1 is SGHVS, CDR2 FQNEAQ. V lost 3 bases to trimming and J lost 7 bases; unmatched junction nucleotides: 2. The CDR3 nucleotides are TGTGCCAGCAGCTTTAGGGACAGGCAGCCCCAGCATTTT. This gives the protein CASSFRDRQPQHF.

This chain links TRBV5-1 with TRBJ2-7; no clear D gene. CDR3 length: 15 amino acids. Germline V gene sequence: CDR1 SGHRS, CDR2 YFSETQ. Trimming took 3 bases from V and 3 from J, leaving 16 bases between them. In DNA, the CDR3 is TGCGCCAGCAGCTCCACCAGTACCGGCGGCTACGAGCAGTACTTC. Translating gives CASSSTSTGGYEQYF.

This chain uses TRBV18 with TRBJ2-5; 9 nucleotides match TRBD2. Germline V CDR1 and CDR2: KGHSH, LQKENI. V was pared by 2 bases and J by 4 bases, with 11 bases of the junction left unmatched. The CDR3 has 17 amino acids. The CDR3 DNA sequence: TGTGCCAGCTCACCATTGACCTCGGCGGGAGGGAGAGAGACCCAGTACTTC. Its translation is CASSPLTSAGGRETQYF.

The V call is TRBV6-5, the J call TRBJ2-7, with 9 bases that match TRBD1. The CDR3 covers 16 residues. J gave up 2 bases and V 2 bases, and 7 bases lay outside the gene matches. Germline-derived CDR1 and CDR2 are MNHEY and SVGAGI. This chain's CDR3 is CASSYARTGVPYEQYF. DNA for the CDR3: TGTGCCAGCAGTTACGCCAGGACAGGGGTTCCCTACGAGCAGTACTTC.

This chain uses TRBV28 with TRBJ2-5; D uncertain. The CDR3 has 14 amino acids. The ends were cut back, 3 bases at V and 5 bases at J, with 13 bases in the middle. Germline values: CDR1 MDHEN, CDR2 SYDVKM. The CDR3 protein is CASSFPDLGETQYF. As DNA, the CDR3 is TGTGCCAGCAGTTTCCCCGACCTCGGGGAGACCCAGTACTTC.

The chain joins TRBV2 to TRBJ1-4, with D possibly TRBD1 on 5 matching bases. With 8 bases removed from V and 5 bases from J, the gap between germline ends came to 12 bases. The CDR3 consists of 13 residues. CDR1 and CDR2 (germline): SNHLY, FYNNEI. The CDR3 region is CASSWGQNEKLFF. The CDR3 nucleotides read TGTGCCAGCTCTTGGGGCCAAAATGAAAAACTGTTTTTT.

The chain has TRBV6-1 and TRBJ1-1; a possible D gene is TRBD1 (5 bases). This CDR3 comprises 14 residues. The germline CDR1 and CDR2 sequences are MNHNS and SASEGT. Trimming stripped 2 bases from V and 4 bases from J, with 11 bases between. CDR3 DNA: TGTGCCAGCAGTGAAAATCCCAGGGCCACTGAAGCTTTCTTT. Its protein product is CASSENPRATEAFF.

This rearrangement joins TRBV14 to TRBJ2-7, with no clear D. V lost 3 bases and J lost 4, with 4 bases in between. The germline CDR1 and CDR2 sequences are SGHDN and FVKESK. The length of the CDR3 is 11 residues. The CDR3 spells CASSQSYEQYF. The CDR3 DNA reads TGTGCCAGCAGCCAGTCATACGAGCAGTACTTC.

The chain joins TRBV14 to TRBJ2-1; 9 bases line up with TRBD2. Germline lookup yields CDR1 SGHDN and CDR2 FVKESK. CDR3 length: 19 amino acids. The trim removed 1 base at V and 3 bases at J, leaving 13 bases unmatched. In DNA, the CDR3 is TGTGCCAGCAGCCAAGTTTGGGGGCCCCTAGCGGGACTCTACAATGAGCAGTTCTTC. Protein: CASSQVWGPLAGLYNEQFF. The complete variable domain, with remaining parts taken from reference TRBV14 and TRBJ2-1, reads EAGVTQFPSHSVIEKGQTVTLRCDPISGHDNLYWYRRVMGKEIKFLLHFVKESKQDESGMPNNRFLAERTGGTYSTLKVQPAELEDSGVYFCASSQVWGPLAGLYNEQFFGPGTRLTVL.

The chain joins TRBV13 to TRBJ2-1; TRBD2 is a possible D gene (6 bases). The germline CDR1 and CDR2 sequences are PRHDT and FYEKMQ (reference sequence). The CDR3 has 17 residues. V lost 1 base and J 0 bases, leaving 13 bases between the germline ends. The CDR3 reads CASSLELGLSSYNEQFF. CDR3 bases: TGTGCCAGCAGCTTAGAACTAGGACTAAGCTCCTACAATGAGCAGTTCTTC.

This rearrangement joins TRBV3-1 (or the pseudogene TRBV3-2) to TRBJ2-7; tentative D call: TRBD2 (5 bases). The CDR3 is made up of 12 amino acids. CDR1 and CDR2 (germline): LGHDT, YNNKEL (reference sequence). V shed 8 bases and J shed 0 bases, with 8 bases lying between them. The CDR3, as DNA: TGTGCCAGCCAGCGGATCTCCTACGAGCAGTACTTC. This encodes CASQRISYEQYF.

The gene calls are TRBV2 and TRBJ2-1, with D hard to call. In germline, CDR1 is SNHLY, CDR2 FYNNEI. There are 14 residues in the CDR3. V was trimmed by 6 bases and J by 4 bases, leaving 13 bases between them. CDR3 nucleotide sequence: TGTGCCAGCAGCGACTGGGTGGGGTACAATGAGCAGTTCTTC. It translates to CASSDWVGYNEQFF.

The rearrangement uses TRBV11-2 and TRBJ2-5; 9 bases align to TRBD2. The germline CDR1 and CDR2 sequences are SGHAT and FQNNGV. After removal of 0 bases from V and 4 bases from J, the junction contained 9 bases not matched to a gene. This CDR3 comprises 17 residues. CDR3 in amino acids: CASSLEGWLAGRETQYF. The CDR3 bases are TGTGCCAGCAGCTTAGAAGGGTGGCTAGCGGGACGAGAGACCCAGTACTTC.

The CDR3 coding sequence is TGTGCCAGCAGTGAAGGCAGGGGGCAATATGGCTACACCTTC. Translated: CASSEGRGQYGYTF. The chain carries TRBV6-1 and TRBJ1-2; TRBD1 matches at 8 bases. V gave up 1 base and J gave up 5 bases; unmatched junction bases: 3. CDR3 length: 14 residues. CDR1 and CDR2 from the germline V gene are MNHNS and SASEGT.

The J gene is TRBJ2-3, the V gene TRBV28; no firm D call. Trimming stripped 2 bases from V and 1 base from J, with 10 bases between. CDR3 length: 15 residues. The germline gives CDR1 MDHEN, CDR2 SYDVKM. CDR3 sequence (DNA): TGTGCCAGCAGTTTAGCTAGTGTCGGCACAGATACGCAGTATTTT. Translating gives CASSLASVGTDTQYF.

This chain uses TRBV7-9 with TRBJ2-3, with 11 bases that match TRBD2. The ends lost 4 bases at V and 0 bases at J; junction bases unmatched: 6. This CDR3 has 17 amino acids. Germline CDR1 and CDR2: SEHNR and FQNEAQ (reference sequence). The CDR3 spells CASSWTSGFPSTDTQYF. CDR3 nucleotide sequence: TGTGCCAGCAGCTGGACTAGCGGGTTTCCTAGCACAGATACGCAGTATTTT.